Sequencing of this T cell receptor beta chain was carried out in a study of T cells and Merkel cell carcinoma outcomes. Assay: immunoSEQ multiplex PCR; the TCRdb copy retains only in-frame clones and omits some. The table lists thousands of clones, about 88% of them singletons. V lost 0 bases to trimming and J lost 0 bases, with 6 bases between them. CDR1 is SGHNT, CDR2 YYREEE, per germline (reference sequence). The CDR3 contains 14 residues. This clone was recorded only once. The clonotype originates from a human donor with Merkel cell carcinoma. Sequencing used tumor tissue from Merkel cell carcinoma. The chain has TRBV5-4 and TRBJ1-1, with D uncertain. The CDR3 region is CASSLVGVNTEAFF. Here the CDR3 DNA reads TGTGCCAGCAGCTTGGTCGGGGTGAACACTGAAGCTTTCTTT.